A selection of T cell receptor beta chains follows, all from one sample in a study of shared T cell receptors in the human thymus. The method was immunoSEQ multiplex PCR; TCRdb's version includes in-frame clones alone and lacks a portion of them. This sample has around 730,000 clones, with approximately 83% found just once. These data also formed part of another study, on human thymus T cells.

The sequencing sample was made of thymocytes. The receptors derive from a girl younger than two with a congenital heart defect. The CDR3 runs from the conserved cysteine through the conserved F or W. The D gene is left open where the match is weak. Where a row states a size, it is once, few, many or the class of an expanded clone; other rows omit it.

J gene: TRBJ2-7
clone size: .
D gene: .
V gene: TRBV5-1
CDR3 protein: CASSLGQKTYEQYF
CDR3 DNA: TGCGCCAGCAGCTTGGGACAGAAAACCTACGAGCAGTACTTC

J gene: TRBJ2-3
clone size: .
D gene: .
V gene: TRBV7-9
CDR3 protein: CASSLVFWGTSPKDTQYF
CDR3 DNA: TGTGCCAGCAGCTTAGTCTTCTGGGGGACTTCCCCGAAGGATACGCAGTATTTT

J gene: TRBJ1-1
clone size: .
D gene: TRBD1
V gene: TRBV5-6
CDR3 protein: CASSGTGVVTEAFF
CDR3 DNA: TGTGCCAGCAGCGGGACAGGGGTCGTGACTGAAGCTTTCTTT

J gene: TRBJ1-2
clone size: once
D gene: .
V gene: TRBV5-5
CDR3 protein: CASSLTRVAYGYTF
CDR3 DNA: TGTGCCAGCAGCTTGACTAGGGTGGCCTATGGCTACACCTTC

J gene: TRBJ1-5
clone size: .
D gene: TRBD1
V gene: TRBV28
CDR3 protein: CASTQGEIQPQHF
CDR3 DNA: TGTGCCAGCACTCAGGGGGAAATCCAGCCCCAGCATTTT

J gene: TRBJ2-5
clone size: .
D gene: TRBD2
V gene: TRBV14
CDR3 protein: CASSQARRTSGQETQYF
CDR3 DNA: TGTGCCAGCAGCCAAGCGAGAAGGACTAGCGGTCAAGAGACCCAGTACTTC

J gene: TRBJ1-1
clone size: .
D gene: TRBD1
V gene: TRBV7-9
CDR3 protein: CASSQGQGGRAFF
CDR3 DNA: TGTGCCAGCAGCCAAGGACAGGGAGGGAGAGCTTTCTTT

J gene: TRBJ2-7
clone size: .
D gene: TRBD1
V gene: TRBV9
CDR3 protein: CASSATTGTGVYEQYF
CDR3 DNA: TGTGCCAGCAGCGCGACTACCGGGACAGGGGTATACGAGCAGTACTTC

J gene: TRBJ1-6
clone size: once
D gene: .
V gene: TRBV19
CDR3 protein: CASSIDGQNSPLHF
CDR3 DNA: TGTGCCAGTAGTATAGATGGACAGAATTCACCCCTCCACTTT

J gene: TRBJ2-7
clone size: .
D gene: TRBD1
V gene: TRBV4-1
CDR3 protein: CASSQDGRGPHLTGVSYEQYF
CDR3 DNA: TGCGCCAGCAGCCAAGATGGTAGAGGGCCCCACCTCACAGGGGTCTCCTACGAGCAGTACTTC

J gene: TRBJ1-6
clone size: .
D gene: TRBD1
V gene: TRBV2
CDR3 protein: CASGGQEHSPLHF
CDR3 DNA: TGTGCCAGCGGGGGACAGGAGCATTCACCCCTCCACTTT

J gene: TRBJ1-2
clone size: .
D gene: TRBD1
V gene: TRBV28
CDR3 protein: CASSLRDRVLILYGYTF
CDR3 DNA: TGTGCCAGCAGTTTGCGGGACAGGGTCCTCATACTATATGGCTACACCTTC

J gene: TRBJ1-2
clone size: .
D gene: .
V gene: TRBV7-3
CDR3 protein: CASRTRYGYTF
CDR3 DNA: TGTGCCAGCCGAACGAGGTATGGCTACACCTTC

J gene: TRBJ1-2
clone size: .
D gene: .
V gene: TRBV5-1
CDR3 protein: CASSLGGLIYGYTF
CDR3 DNA: TGCGCCAGCAGCTTGGGGGGCCTCATCTATGGCTACACCTTC

J gene: TRBJ2-1
clone size: .
D gene: TRBD2
V gene: TRBV6-1
CDR3 protein: CASRESVAGRHNEQFF
CDR3 DNA: TGTGCCAGCAGGGAATCGGTAGCGGGGAGGCATAATGAGCAGTTCTTC

J gene: TRBJ2-7
clone size: once
D gene: .
V gene: TRBV28
CDR3 protein: CASSLSVGEQYF
CDR3 DNA: TGTGCCAGCAGCCTCAGTGTTGGCGAGCAGTACTTC

J gene: TRBJ2-5
clone size: few
D gene: TRBD2
V gene: TRBV2
CDR3 protein: CASRGEGLAGGPYQETQYF
CDR3 DNA: TGTGCCAGCAGGGGAGAGGGACTAGCGGGGGGGCCGTACCAAGAGACCCAGTACTTC

J gene: TRBJ2-7
clone size: .
D gene: .
V gene: TRBV10-3
CDR3 protein: CAISGTHYEQYF
CDR3 DNA: TGTGCCATCAGTGGGACACACTACGAGCAGTACTTC

J gene: TRBJ1-1
clone size: few
D gene: .
V gene: TRBV19
CDR3 protein: CASSASGGDTEAFF
CDR3 DNA: TGTGCCAGTAGTGCATCGGGGGGTGACACTGAAGCTTTCTTT

J gene: TRBJ2-6
clone size: .
D gene: .
V gene: TRBV2
CDR3 protein: CASMRPASGANVLTF
CDR3 DNA: TGTGCCAGCATGCGCCCCGCATCTGGGGCCAACGTCCTGACTTTC

J gene: TRBJ2-1
clone size: .
D gene: TRBD1
V gene: TRBV25-1
CDR3 protein: CASSAQGEGSYNEQFF
CDR3 DNA: TGTGCCAGCAGCGCTCAGGGGGAAGGAAGCTACAATGAGCAGTTCTTC

J gene: TRBJ1-1
clone size: .
D gene: .
V gene: TRBV25-1
CDR3 protein: CASSGAGPNTEAFF
CDR3 DNA: TGTGCCAGCAGTGGGGCAGGGCCGAACACTGAAGCTTTCTTT

J gene: TRBJ1-1
clone size: .
D gene: .
V gene: TRBV6-5
CDR3 protein: CASSYSSSRDTEAFF
CDR3 DNA: TGTGCCAGCAGTTACTCGAGCTCCAGGGACACTGAAGCTTTCTTT

J gene: TRBJ2-7
clone size: .
D gene: TRBD2
V gene: TRBV7-9
CDR3 protein: CASSSPREGRFFLSYEQYF
CDR3 DNA: TGTGCCAGCAGCTCCCCCCGGGAGGGGCGCTTTTTCCTCTCCTACGAGCAGTACTTC

J gene: TRBJ1-2
clone size: .
D gene: .
V gene: TRBV28
CDR3 protein: CATAQGGGYTF
CDR3 DNA: TGTGCCACCGCCCAAGGGGGTGGCTACACCTTC

J gene: TRBJ1-2
clone size: .
D gene: .
V gene: TRBV7-2
CDR3 protein: CASSRNRELGGYTF
CDR3 DNA: TGTGCCAGCAGCCGAAACAGGGAATTGGGTGGCTACACCTTC

J gene: TRBJ2-1
clone size: .
D gene: .
V gene: TRBV4-3
CDR3 protein: CASSHQKTGNEYNEQFF
CDR3 DNA: TGCGCCAGCAGCCACCAAAAAACAGGGAATGAGTACAATGAGCAGTTCTTC

J gene: TRBJ1-2
clone size: once
D gene: .
V gene: TRBV18
CDR3 protein: CASSPKAVGGRTNYGYTF
CDR3 DNA: TGTGCCAGCTCACCAAAGGCAGTGGGGGGAAGAACTAACTATGGCTACACCTTC

J gene: TRBJ1-1
clone size: .
D gene: .
V gene: TRBV5-1
CDR3 protein: CASSLAMGTGTFEAFF
CDR3 DNA: TGCGCCAGCAGCTTGGCCATGGGGACTGGAACTTTCGAAGCTTTCTTT

J gene: TRBJ2-2
clone size: .
D gene: .
V gene: TRBV9
CDR3 protein: CASSAGTGELFF
CDR3 DNA: TGTGCCAGCAGCGCGGGGACCGGGGAGCTGTTTTTT

J gene: TRBJ2-2
clone size: .
D gene: TRBD1
V gene: TRBV29-1
CDR3 protein: CSSTGDTGELFF
CDR3 DNA: TGCAGTAGTACAGGGGACACCGGGGAGCTGTTTTTT

J gene: TRBJ1-1
clone size: .
D gene: .
V gene: TRBV5-1
CDR3 protein: CASSSQGSWTPNTEAFF
CDR3 DNA: TGCGCCAGCAGCTCGCAGGGGTCGTGGACTCCGAACACTGAAGCTTTCTTT

J gene: TRBJ2-7
clone size: .
D gene: .
V gene: TRBV27
CDR3 protein: CASATSISYEQYF
CDR3 DNA: TGTGCCAGCGCGACTAGTATTTCGTACGAGCAGTACTTC

J gene: TRBJ1-1
clone size: .
D gene: .
V gene: TRBV28
CDR3 protein: CASSPQGQRGMNTEAFF
CDR3 DNA: TGTGCCAGCAGTCCACAGGGCCAGAGAGGTATGAACACTGAAGCTTTCTTT

J gene: TRBJ1-5
clone size: .
D gene: TRBD1
V gene: TRBV27
CDR3 protein: CASSGRDRVRFYSNQPQHF
CDR3 DNA: TGTGCCAGCAGTGGGCGCGACAGGGTTCGATTTTATAGCAATCAGCCCCAGCATTTT

J gene: TRBJ2-3
clone size: few
D gene: .
V gene: TRBV7-6
CDR3 protein: CASSLVTGHRTDTQYF
CDR3 DNA: TGTGCCAGCAGCTTAGTCACAGGACACCGCACAGATACGCAGTATTTT